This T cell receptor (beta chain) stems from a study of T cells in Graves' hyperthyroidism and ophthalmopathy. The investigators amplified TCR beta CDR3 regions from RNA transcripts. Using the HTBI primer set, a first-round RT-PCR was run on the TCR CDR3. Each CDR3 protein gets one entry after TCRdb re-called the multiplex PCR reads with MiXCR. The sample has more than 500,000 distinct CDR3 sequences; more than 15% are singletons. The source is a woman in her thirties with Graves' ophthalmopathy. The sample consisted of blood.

The CDR3 loop is CSARGRLAGGYGEQFF. The CDR3 nucleotides are TGCAGTGCTAGGGGAAGACTAGCGGGCGGGTATGGTGAGCAGTTCTTC. The V gene is TRBV20-1, the J gene TRBJ2-1; the match to TRBD2 covers 10 bases. Trimming removed 3 bases from V and 9 bases from J; junction bases left unmatched: 14. Germline CDR1 is DFQATT and CDR2 is SNEGSKA (reference sequence). The CDR3 runs to 16 residues.